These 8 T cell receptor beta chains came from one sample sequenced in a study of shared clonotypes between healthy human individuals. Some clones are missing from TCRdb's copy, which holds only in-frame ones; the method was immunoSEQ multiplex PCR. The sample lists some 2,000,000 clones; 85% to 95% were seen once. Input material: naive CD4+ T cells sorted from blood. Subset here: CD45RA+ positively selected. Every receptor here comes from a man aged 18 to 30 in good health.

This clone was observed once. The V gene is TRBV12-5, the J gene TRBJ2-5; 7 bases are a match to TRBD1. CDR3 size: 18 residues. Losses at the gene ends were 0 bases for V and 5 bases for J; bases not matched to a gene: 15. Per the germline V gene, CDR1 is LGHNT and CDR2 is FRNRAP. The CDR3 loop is CASGLVPTGWPLWETQYF. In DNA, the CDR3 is TGTGCTAGTGGTTTGGTACCGACAGGGTGGCCGCTTTGGGAGACCCAGTACTTC.

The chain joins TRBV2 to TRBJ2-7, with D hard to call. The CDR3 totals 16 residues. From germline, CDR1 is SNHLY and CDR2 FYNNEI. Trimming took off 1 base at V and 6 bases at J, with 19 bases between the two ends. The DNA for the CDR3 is TGTGCCAGCAGTGAAGAAAGGAACTTGTTAGTTAGCGAGCAGTACTTC. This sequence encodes CASSEERNLLVSEQYF.

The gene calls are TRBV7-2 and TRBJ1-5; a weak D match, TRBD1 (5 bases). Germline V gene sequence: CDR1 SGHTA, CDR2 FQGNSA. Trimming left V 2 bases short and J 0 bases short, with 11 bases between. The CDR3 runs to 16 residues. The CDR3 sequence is CASSLSGILSNQPQHF. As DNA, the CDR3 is TGTGCCAGCAGCTTATCAGGGATCCTTAGCAATCAGCCCCAGCATTTT.

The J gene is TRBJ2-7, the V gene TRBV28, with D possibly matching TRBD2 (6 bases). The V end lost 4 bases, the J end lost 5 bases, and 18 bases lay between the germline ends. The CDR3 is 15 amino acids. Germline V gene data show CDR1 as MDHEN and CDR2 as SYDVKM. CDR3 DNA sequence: TGTGCCAGCAGTTGGGAGGCCATCTTAGGCGACGAGCAGTACTTC. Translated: CASSWEAILGDEQYF.

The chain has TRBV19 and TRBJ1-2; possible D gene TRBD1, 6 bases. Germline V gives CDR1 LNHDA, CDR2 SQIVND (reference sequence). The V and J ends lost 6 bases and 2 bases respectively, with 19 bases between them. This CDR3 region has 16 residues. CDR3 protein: CASSPGAGTINYGYTF. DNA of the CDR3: TGTGCCAGTAGCCCGGGGGCAGGGACGATAAACTATGGCTACACCTTC.

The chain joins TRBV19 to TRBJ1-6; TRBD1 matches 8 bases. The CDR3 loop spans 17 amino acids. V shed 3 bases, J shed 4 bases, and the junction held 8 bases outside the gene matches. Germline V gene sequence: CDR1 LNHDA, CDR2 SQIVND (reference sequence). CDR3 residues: CASSIPSDRGYNSPLHF. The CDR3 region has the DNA TGTGCCAGTAGTATCCCTTCTGACAGGGGATATAATTCACCCCTCCACTTT.

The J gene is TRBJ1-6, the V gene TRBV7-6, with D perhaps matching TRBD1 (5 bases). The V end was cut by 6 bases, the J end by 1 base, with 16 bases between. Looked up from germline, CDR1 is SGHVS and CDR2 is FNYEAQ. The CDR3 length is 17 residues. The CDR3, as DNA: TGTGCCAGCAGTCTCAGTTTAGGGGAGTCCTATAATTCACCCCTCCACTTT. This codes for CASSLSLGESYNSPLHF.

CDR3 sequence: CASSPTRTSVKETQYF. CDR3 coding DNA: TGTGCCAGCAGTCCGACTCGGACTAGCGTGAAAGAGACCCAGTACTTC. The chain combines TRBV27 with TRBJ2-5; 9 bases align to TRBD2. In germline, CDR1 is MNHEY, CDR2 SMNVEV (reference sequence). The length of the CDR3 is 16 residues. J lost 3 bases, V lost 5 bases, and 10 bases had no gene match.